These 15 T cell receptor beta chains were sequenced from one sample in a study of regulatory T cells in long-lasting Graves disease. Time point given: newly diagnosed GD, antithyroid drugs for less than 3 months. Isolated PBMC RNA provided the starting material for the TCR library. Building the TCR beta libraries relied on iRepertoire HTBI primers, and CDR3 regions underwent Arm-PCR. TCRdb ran MiXCR on the multiplex PCR reads and lists one entry per CDR3 protein. The data show a few hundred thousand distinct CDR3 sequences, around 15% seen once. The data were also submitted as part of a second study, on T cells in Graves' hyperthyroidism and ophthalmopathy.

The sample in question was peripheral blood mononuclear cells (PBMCs), obtained at new diagnosis, from a patient treated with antithyroid drugs. These receptors were obtained from a woman between 45 and 60 years old with Graves disease.

The V and J genes are TRBV19 and TRBJ2-7; TRBD2 aligns across 8 bases. CDR1 and CDR2 from the germline V gene are LNHDA and SQIVND (reference sequence). The CDR3 is 16 amino acids. V was clipped by 5 bases and J by 3 bases; unmatched bases: 12. For the CDR3, the DNA is TGTGCCAGTAGTTTCATTGGAGCGGGAGTCGGCTACGAGCAGTACTTC. It specifies CASSFIGAGVGYEQYF.

This clonotype was seen many times. The chain employs TRBV30 and TRBJ1-2, with D maybe TRBD1 (6 bases). Germline V gene sequence: CDR1 GTSNPN, CDR2 SVGIG (reference sequence). The CDR3 runs 13 residues. V lost 5 bases and J 6 bases, leaving 16 bases between the germline ends. DNA of the CDR3: TGTGCCTGGGTCTTCGGGGGCGCGGATGGCTACACCTTC. Amino acid sequence: CAWVFGGADGYTF.

The chain employs TRBV11-1 and TRBJ1-5; D remains ambiguous. This CDR3 has 17 amino acids. V lost 5 bases to trimming and J lost 2 bases, with 19 bases between them. The germline V gene encodes CDR1 SGHAT and CDR2 FQDESV (reference sequence). The chain's CDR3 is CASSSPGAPRGNQPQHF. CDR3 bases: TGTGCCAGCAGCAGCCCCGGAGCTCCCCGCGGCAATCAGCCCCAGCATTTT.

This clonotype was detected once. The rearrangement joins TRBV5-1 to TRBJ2-3, with D maybe TRBD2 (5 bases). This CDR3 is built from 19 residues. The V gene's germline CDR1 is SGHRS and CDR2 YFSETQ. The V end lost 0 bases, the J end lost 1 base, and 21 bases lay between the germline ends. CDR3 DNA sequence: TGCGCCAGCAGCTTGGGAGGGTTTCTCGTCACCCTTCGCACAGATACGCAGTATTTT. It translates to CASSLGGFLVTLRTDTQYF.

This clonotype was seen at least ten times. This sequence joins TRBV7-2 and TRBJ2-5, with D perhaps TRBD1 or TRBD2 (5 bases each). The germline V and J ends were trimmed by 2 bases and 4 bases, with 8 bases remaining between them. There are 13 residues in the CDR3. Germline CDR1 and CDR2: SGHTA and FQGNSA. This chain's CDR3 is CASSLFGGETQYF. CDR3 sequence (DNA): TGTGCCAGCAGCTTATTTGGGGGAGAGACCCAGTACTTC.

In this sample, this clonotype turned up many times. The chain employs TRBV7-3 and TRBJ2-1; 8 nucleotides line up with TRBD2. The CDR3 loop spans 13 amino acids. V lost 8 bases, J lost 6 bases, and 6 bases stayed unmatched. Germline loops: CDR1 SGHTA, CDR2 FQGTGA. CDR3 DNA sequence: TGTGCCAGCTCCGCGGGAGGTATCAATGAGCAGTTCTTC. Protein product: CASSAGGINEQFF.

The chain joins TRBV20-1 to TRBJ2-5; 11 bases are a match to TRBD2. The junction had 10 bases not matched to a gene; V was cut back by 3 bases and J by 1 base. Germline CDR1 reads DFQATT; CDR2 reads SNEGSKA (reference sequence). The CDR3 loop spans 17 amino acids. CDR3 amino acids: CSASKSSGRAPQETQYF. In DNA form, the CDR3 reads TGCAGTGCTAGTAAAAGTAGCGGGAGGGCCCCCCAAGAGACCCAGTACTTC.

Many counts were recorded for this clonotype. The rearrangement uses TRBV28 and TRBJ2-7; D is uncertain. The CDR3 has 15 residues. Germline V CDR1 and CDR2: MDHEN, SYDVKM. The V gene lost 5 bases and the J gene lost 0 bases, with 14 bases spanning the gap. CDR3 sequence: CASSDERRNSYEQYF. The DNA for the CDR3 is TGTGCCAGCAGTGATGAAAGACGGAACTCCTACGAGCAGTACTTC.

The chain uses TRBV10-3 and TRBJ1-3, with a possible D match to TRBD1 (5 bases). CDR1 is ENHRY and CDR2 is SYGVKD in the germline V gene. The CDR3 has 16 amino acids. Trimming shortened V by 3 bases and J by 0 bases, and 12 bases separated the two germline ends. CDR3 sequence: CAISDPTASSGNTIYF. DNA for the CDR3: TGTGCCATCAGTGATCCGACAGCCTCCTCTGGAAACACCATATATTTT.

J is TRBJ1-4 and V is TRBV5-1; D perhaps matches TRBD1 (5 bases). The V gene lost 0 bases and the J gene lost 6 bases, with 15 bases spanning the gap. The CDR3 contains 16 residues. Germline V gene lookup returns CDR1 SGHRS and CDR2 YFSETQ. CDR3 bases: TGCGCCAGCAGCTTGGCCCAGGGAGGGGAGTATGAAAAACTGTTTTTT. This gives the protein CASSLAQGGEYEKLFF.

The chain is built from TRBV10-3 and TRBJ1-4, with 9 positions matching TRBD1. The trim removed 3 bases at V and 0 bases at J, leaving 2 bases unmatched. In germline, CDR1 is ENHRY, CDR2 SYGVKD. This CDR3 spans 16 amino acids. The CDR3 coding sequence is TGTGCCATCAGTGAACAGGGGGCTGCAACTAATGAAAAACTGTTTTTT. Protein product: CAISEQGAATNEKLFF.

This clonotype was observed many times. The chain employs TRBV5-1 and TRBJ1-2, with 7 bases aligning to TRBD1. Germline V gene sequence: CDR1 SGHRS, CDR2 YFSETQ. The CDR3 extends over 14 amino acids. After removal of 4 bases from V and 4 bases from J, the junction contained 7 bases not matched to a gene. The CDR3 coding sequence is TGCGCCAGCAGCAAGGGGGACAGCTCCTATGGCTACACCTTC. Translated: CASSKGDSSYGYTF.

This clonotype was observed at least ten times. This chain joins TRBV5-1 and TRBJ2-5; TRBD2 is a possible D gene (5 bases). The CDR3 has 14 amino acids. The germline gives CDR1 SGHRS, CDR2 YFSETQ. Trimming removed 2 bases at V and 5 bases at J, with 13 bases between. CDR3 DNA sequence: TGCGCCAGCAGCTTCGCTTCACGCGGGGAGACCCAGTACTTC. It yields the protein CASSFASRGETQYF.

This clonotype was recorded many times. This chain connects TRBV6-5 to TRBJ2-5; 8 positions match TRBD2. Germline CDR1 reads MNHEY; CDR2 reads SVGAGI. The CDR3 is 17 amino acids. With 2 bases clipped from V and 6 bases from J, the junction kept 14 bases outside the gene matches. The CDR3 DNA sequence: TGTGCCAGCAGTTACACCTTTTTTGGGAGCGGGAGAAAGACCCAGTACTTC. The encoded protein is CASSYTFFGSGRKTQYF.

This sequence joins TRBV6-1 and TRBJ2-1; D not resolved. The germline CDR1 and CDR2 sequences are MNHNS and SASEGT. V was shortened by 7 bases and J by 4 bases, with 17 bases between the two germline ends. CDR3 length: 15 amino acids. The chain's CDR3 is CASMTDRVIYNEQFF. As DNA, the CDR3 is TGTGCCAGCATGACGGACCGAGTTATATACAATGAGCAGTTCTTC.